This T cell receptor beta chain comes out of a study of radiation and T cells in renal cell carcinoma. The study, taken as a whole, reports: Pretreatment tumor biopsies were lacking, so baseline clonotypes are unknown.

Clones were sequenced by immunoSEQ multiplex PCR, and TCRdb holds only the in-frame ones, with some missing. In the table there are approximately 80,000 clones, about nine tenths of which are singletons. Sample time point: blood 4 weeks post-SBRT, at nephrectomy. Documented treatment: 15 Gy SBRT to primary tumor, nephrectomy 4 weeks later. The tumor was a clear cell renal cell carcinoma. Of note for this clone: No antigen is known for it.

Sequencing used blood, obtained from a patient whose treatment included radiotherapy and nephrectomy. This clonotype was obtained from a woman in her seventies with renal cell carcinoma.

CDR3 amino acids: CASSLGGGVGATEAFF. CDR3 sequence (DNA): TGTGCCAGCAGTTTAGGAGGGGGCGTAGGGGCTACTGAAGCTTTCTTT. The V call is TRBV28, the J call TRBJ1-1, with 7 bases that match TRBD1. V shed 2 bases, J shed 5 bases, and the junction held 11 bases outside the gene matches. Germline V CDR1 and CDR2: MDHEN, SYDVKM. This CDR3 has 16 amino acids.